This T cell receptor beta chain was observed in a study of tumor-infiltrating lymphocytes in oesophageal squamous cell carcinoma. In TCRdb, the PCR reads were re-called with MiXCR into one record per CDR3 protein. The table includes about 19,000 distinct CDR3 sequences, approximately 40% detected once. The V end was cut by 4 bases, the J end by 5 bases, with 8 bases between. CDR1 and CDR2 (germline): SGHTA, FQGTGA. The length of the CDR3 is 12 residues. The chain joins TRBV7-3 to TRBJ2-5; D is unresolved. The clonotype was recovered from a male donor with esophageal squamous cell carcinoma. The material sequenced was blood. The CDR3 DNA sequence: TGTGCCAGCAGCTCCCGATGGGAGACCCAGTACTTC. Translation: CASSSRWETQYF.